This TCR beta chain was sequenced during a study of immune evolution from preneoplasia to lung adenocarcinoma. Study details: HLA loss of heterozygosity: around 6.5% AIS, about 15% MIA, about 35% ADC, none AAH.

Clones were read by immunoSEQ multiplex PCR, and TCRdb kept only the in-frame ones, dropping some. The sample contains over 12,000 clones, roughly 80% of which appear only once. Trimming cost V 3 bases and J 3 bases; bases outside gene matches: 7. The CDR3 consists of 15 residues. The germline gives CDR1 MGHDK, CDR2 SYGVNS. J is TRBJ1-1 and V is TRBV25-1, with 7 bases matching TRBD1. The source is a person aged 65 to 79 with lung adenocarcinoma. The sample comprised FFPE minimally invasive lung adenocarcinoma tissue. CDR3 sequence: CASSDQNRGDTEAFF. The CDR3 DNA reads TGTGCCAGCAGTGACCAGAACAGGGGCGACACTGAAGCTTTCTTT.